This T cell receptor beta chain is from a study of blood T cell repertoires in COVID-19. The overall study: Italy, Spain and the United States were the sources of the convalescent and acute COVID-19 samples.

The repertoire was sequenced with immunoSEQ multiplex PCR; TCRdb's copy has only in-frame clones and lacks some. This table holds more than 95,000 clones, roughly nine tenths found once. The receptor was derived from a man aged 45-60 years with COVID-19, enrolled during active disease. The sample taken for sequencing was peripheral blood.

CDR3 in DNA: TGTGCCAGCAGTGAAGAACCAGGTCTCTCGGCCGGGGAGCTGTTTTTT. Translating it yields CASSEEPGLSAGELFF. This sequence joins TRBV2 and TRBJ2-2; D uncertain. The CDR3 is 16 amino acids. Trimming pared 1 base from V and 6 bases from J, leaving 15 bases between. Germline loops: CDR1 SNHLY, CDR2 FYNNEI.